This entry is about one T cell receptor (beta chain). Its antigen is currently unknown. TRB rearrangements were amplified by touch-down multiplex PCR with mixed TRB-A/B primers. TCRdb re-analyzed the multiplex PCR reads; it lists each CDR3 protein once, without DNA. Recorded for this sample: 10,000 to 11,000 distinct CDR3 sequences. The data were taken from a study of T cell clusters in autoimmune cytopenias. Study outcomes and limitations: The T cell clusters came from computational analysis alone and lack functional validation.

The CDR3 covers 14 residues. Per germline, CDR1 LNHDA and CDR2 SQIVND (reference sequence). TRB was amplified from 250 ng of peripheral blood genomic DNA per sample. These data were also filed under a second study, of T cell repertoires in aging, cancer and after chemotherapy. That work states: Six age groups, ranging from 30 or younger to 70 or older, included the donors.

This receptor was taken from a human donor in good health. This chain connects TRBV19 to TRBJ1-1; without DNA, the TCRdb call of TRBD1 cannot be checked. Sequencing was performed on peripheral blood. CDR3: CASGGQLMNTEAFF.